This T cell receptor beta chain is from a study of Ad26.COV2.S vaccination and SARS-CoV-2 variants. Study results and limitations: Whether participants received vaccine or placebo, their non-spike TCR breadth was similar. Responses of spike-specific T cells (both CD8+ and CD4+) reportedly showed substantial breadth after vaccination. Measures of TCR breadth and depth may have fallen short of total T cell responses. Vaccine recipients posted higher spike-specific TCR breadth than their placebo counterparts.

The repertoire was sequenced with immunoSEQ multiplex PCR; TCRdb's copy has only in-frame clones and lacks some. The profile covers some 190,000 clones, with 87% appearing a single time and over 4.5% taken by the ten largest. As for this clone: Its matching antigen is unknown.

The CDR3 length is 13 residues. Germline lookup yields CDR1 LGHDT and CDR2 YNNKEL (reference sequence). Trimming shortened V by 4 bases and J by 4 bases, and 10 bases separated the two germline ends. Sequencing was performed on peripheral blood, taken after recovery from COVID-19. The chain is built from TRBV3-1 (or the pseudogene TRBV3-2) and TRBJ1-1; TRBD1 is a possible D gene (5 bases). The receptor was isolated from a human donor who had recovered from COVID-19. CDR3 amino acids: CASSLKGSTEAFF. CDR3 bases: TGTGCCAGCAGCCTCAAGGGGAGCACTGAAGCTTTCTTT.